These 9 T cell receptor beta chains were sequenced from one sample in a study of lymphopenia after photon versus proton radiotherapy. Some clones are missing from TCRdb's copy, which holds only in-frame ones; the method was immunoSEQ multiplex PCR. Of around 160,000 clones in the sample, 80% to 90% were seen once. Sample: peripheral blood, taken from a patient treated with photon-based radiotherapy. These receptors originate from a man in his fifties or sixties with gastric cancer.

The chain couples TRBV6-1 to TRBJ1-4; TRBD1 matches at 7 bases. V shed 6 bases and J 0 bases; nucleotides not matched to a gene: 4. The germline CDR1 and CDR2 sequences are MNHNS and SASEGT. This CDR3 has 15 residues. The CDR3 here is CASSLDRATNEKLFF. CDR3 in DNA: TGTGCCAGCAGCCTAGACAGGGCAACTAATGAAAAACTGTTTTTT.

The chain couples TRBV7-2 to TRBJ2-1, with D hard to call. Trimming removed 5 bases from V and 6 bases from J, with 11 bases in between. The CDR3 has 13 residues. Germline CDR1 reads SGHTA; CDR2 reads FQGNSA. This CDR3 is CASSTTPTNEQFF. CDR3 DNA sequence: TGTGCCAGCAGCACTACCCCCACCAATGAGCAGTTCTTC.

The chain is built from TRBV29-1 and TRBJ2-1; D might be TRBD1 (7 bases). Deletions cut 7 bases from V and 0 bases from J, with 13 bases between. The CDR3 contains 14 residues. The germline V gene encodes CDR1 SQVTM and CDR2 ANQGSEA. CDR3: CSGMRDSSYNEQFF. In DNA, the CDR3 is TGCAGCGGCATGCGGGACAGCTCCTACAATGAGCAGTTCTTC.

The V gene is TRBV28, the J gene TRBJ1-1; 7 positions match TRBD1. V was pared by 6 bases and J by 7 bases, with 14 bases of the junction left unmatched. The CDR3 totals 15 residues. Germline lookup yields CDR1 MDHEN and CDR2 SYDVKM. The CDR3 sequence is CASRTGRGGSSEAFF. DNA of the CDR3: TGTGCCAGCAGGACAGGGAGAGGAGGGAGTAGTGAAGCTTTCTTT.

V usage is TRBV6-5 and J usage is TRBJ2-7; 12 bases are shared with TRBD2. The CDR3 is 16 residues long. V gave up 2 bases and J gave up 0 bases; unmatched junction bases: 2. Germline-derived CDR1 and CDR2 are MNHEY and SVGAGI. The CDR3 sequence is CASSYRTSGISYEQYF. The CDR3 DNA is TGTGCCAGCAGTTACCGGACTAGCGGGATCTCCTACGAGCAGTACTTC.

This chain uses TRBV9 with TRBJ2-2, with D hard to call. The CDR3 length is 17 residues. V dropped 3 bases and J dropped 6 bases, with 21 bases sitting between them. The germline CDR1 and CDR2 sequences are SGDLS and YYNGEE. Here the CDR3 DNA reads TGTGCCAGCAGCGCGGGTCCAGGAACTATTTTGTCCGGGGAGCTGTTTTTT. This gives the protein CASSAGPGTILSGELFF. Filled out from reference TRBV9 and TRBJ2-2, the complete variable domain reads DSGVTQTPKHLITATGQRVTLRCSPRSGDLSVYWYQQSLDQGLQFLIQYYNGEERAKGNILERFSAQQFPDLHSELNLSSLELGDSALYFCASSAGPGTILSGELFFGEGSRLTVL.

This clone was seen only once. The rearrangement uses TRBV7-3 and TRBJ2-1, with 9 positions matching TRBD1. The V and J ends lost 1 base and 5 bases, in that order; junction bases with no gene match: 18. The CDR3 has 20 amino acids. CDR1 SGHTA and CDR2 FQGTGA come from the germline V gene. The CDR3 protein is CASSLRGGTGGQLADNEQFF. CDR3 nucleotides: TGTGCCAGCAGCTTAAGGGGCGGCACAGGGGGCCAACTAGCTGACAATGAGCAGTTCTTC. Supplemented by reference TRBV7-3 and TRBJ2-1, the full variable domain reads GAGVSQTPSNKVTEKGKYVELRCDPISGHTALYWYRQSLGQGPEFLIYFQGTGAADDSGLPNDRFFAVRPEGSVSTLKIQRTERGDSAVYLCASSLRGGTGGQLADNEQFFGPGTRLTVL.

The chain has TRBV28 and TRBJ2-1, with D hard to call. Germline V gene lookup returns CDR1 MDHEN and CDR2 SYDVKM. CDR3 length equals 15 residues. Trimming shortened V by 7 bases and J by 7 bases, and 20 bases separated the two germline ends. CDR3 bases: TGTGCCAGCAAAAGTCAAAGCCTTAGCACGAATGAGCAGTTCTTC. Translating it yields CASKSQSLSTNEQFF.

Only one count was recorded for this clone. The chain couples TRBV4-2 to TRBJ2-7, with a weak D call TRBD2 (5 bases). The germline gives CDR1 LGHNA, CDR2 YNFKEQ. The CDR3 loop spans 13 amino acids. Trimming left V 1 base short and J 7 bases short, with 11 bases between. CDR3 protein: CASSQGRTDEQYF. CDR3 sequence (DNA): TGTGCCAGCAGCCAAGGACGGACTGATGAGCAGTACTTC.